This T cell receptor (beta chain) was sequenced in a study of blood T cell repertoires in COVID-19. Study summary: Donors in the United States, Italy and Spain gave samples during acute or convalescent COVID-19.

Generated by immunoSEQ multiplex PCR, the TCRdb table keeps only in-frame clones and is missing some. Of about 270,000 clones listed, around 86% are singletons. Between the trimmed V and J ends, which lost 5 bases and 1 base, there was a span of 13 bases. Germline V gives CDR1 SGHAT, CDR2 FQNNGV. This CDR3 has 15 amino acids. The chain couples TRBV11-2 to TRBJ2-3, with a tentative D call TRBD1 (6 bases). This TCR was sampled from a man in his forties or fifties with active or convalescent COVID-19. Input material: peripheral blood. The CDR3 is CASSEAGVGTDTQYF. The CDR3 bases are TGTGCCAGCAGCGAAGCAGGGGTGGGCACAGATACGCAGTATTTT. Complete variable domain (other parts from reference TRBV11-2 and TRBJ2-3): EAGVAQSPRYKIIEKRQSVAFWCNPISGHATLYWYQQILGQGPKLLIQFQNNGVVDDSQLPKDRFSAERLKGVDSTLKIQPAKLEDSAVYLCASSEAGVGTDTQYFGPGTRLTVL.